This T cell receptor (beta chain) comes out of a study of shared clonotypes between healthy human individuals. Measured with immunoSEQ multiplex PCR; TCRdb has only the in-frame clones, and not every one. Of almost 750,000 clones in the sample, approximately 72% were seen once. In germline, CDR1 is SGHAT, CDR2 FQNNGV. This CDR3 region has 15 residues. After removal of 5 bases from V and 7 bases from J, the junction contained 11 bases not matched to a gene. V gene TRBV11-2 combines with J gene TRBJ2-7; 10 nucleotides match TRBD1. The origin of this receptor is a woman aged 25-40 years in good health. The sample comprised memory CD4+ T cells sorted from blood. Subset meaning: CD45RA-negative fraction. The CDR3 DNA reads TGTGCCAGCAGCCCATCGACAGGGGGCCGGTGGGAGCAGTACTTC. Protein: CASSPSTGGRWEQYF.